The 15 T cell receptor beta chains below come from one sample, sequenced in a study of OX40 agonist ivuxolimab in advanced cancers. This table comes from immunoSEQ multiplex PCR, and its TCRdb copy is limited to in-frame clones, with some not included. This table has 60,000 to 75,000 clones, 85% to 90% appearing once. The input for sequencing was CD4+ or CD8+ T cells sorted from blood, taken in a trial of the OX40 agonist ivuxolimab. The origin of the receptors is an adult with an advanced solid tumor such as melanoma, head and neck, liver or kidney cancer.

V is TRBV29-1 and J is TRBJ1-2; D call uncertain. Per germline, CDR1 SQVTM and CDR2 ANQGSEA. V was trimmed by 1 base and J by 4 bases, leaving 7 bases between them. This CDR3 comprises 12 residues. The CDR3 coding sequence is TGCAGCGTTGAAGTACGGCTCTATGGCTACACCTTC. Protein product: CSVEVRLYGYTF.

The CDR3 sequence: CASSNGQGHNEQFF. Written as DNA, the CDR3 is TGTGCCAGCAGTAACGGACAGGGTCACAATGAGCAGTTCTTC. The gene calls are TRBV27 and TRBJ2-1, with TRBD1 identical over 8 bases. J was trimmed by 5 bases and V by 5 bases; bases with no gene match: 5. CDR1 and CDR2 (germline): MNHEY, SMNVEV (reference sequence). This CDR3 has 14 amino acids.

The chain links TRBV19 to TRBJ1-3, with no clear D. Per germline, CDR1 LNHDA and CDR2 SQIVND (reference sequence). Trimming took 6 bases from V and 0 from J, leaving 6 bases between them. The CDR3 contains 13 residues. CDR3 nucleotide sequence: TGTGCCAGTAGGGTAAGCTCTGGAAACACCATATATTTT. Its translation is CASRVSSGNTIYF.

In its sample, this clone was seen once. V gene TRBV23-1 combines with J gene TRBJ1-1, with D maybe TRBD1 (5 bases). TRBV23-1 carries the ORF label, with uncertain function. The CDR3 sequence is 15 residues long. V lost 3 bases to trimming and J lost 1 base, with 12 bases between them. The CDR3 DNA is TGCGCCAGCAGTCAGGTCGAGGGGCCGAACACTGAAGCTTTCTTT. It yields the protein CASSQVEGPNTEAFF.

The chain carries TRBV5-1 and TRBJ2-1, with TRBD2 as a possible D gene (6 bases). The germline V gene encodes CDR1 SGHRS and CDR2 YFSETQ. This CDR3 has 12 residues. Trimming took 3 bases from V and 7 from J, leaving 8 bases between them. CDR3 protein: CASSSLANEQFF. Written as DNA, the CDR3 is TGCGCCAGCAGCTCTCTAGCGAATGAGCAGTTCTTC.

The V and J genes are TRBV27 and TRBJ2-5; no definite D call. The V gene's germline CDR1 is MNHEY and CDR2 SMNVEV (reference sequence). V was trimmed by 4 bases and J by 2 bases, leaving 11 bases between them. This CDR3 has 14 amino acids. CDR3 region: CASSSRVGQETQYF. DNA of the CDR3: TGTGCCAGCAGTTCACGGGTCGGGCAAGAGACCCAGTACTTC.

V is TRBV7-6 and J is TRBJ2-7; 9 nucleotides match TRBD1. J was trimmed by 1 base and V by 6 bases; bases with no gene match: 4. Germline CDR1 reads SGHVS; CDR2 reads FNYEAQ. The CDR3 is 14 residues long. CDR3 DNA: TGTGCCAGCAGTCGGACAGGGGTTTCCTACGAGCAGTACTTC. It yields the protein CASSRTGVSYEQYF.

The chain joins TRBV30 to TRBJ1-4, with 7 bases that match TRBD1. This CDR3 comprises 13 residues. The germline V gene has CDR1 GTSNPN and CDR2 SVGIG (reference sequence). In DNA form, the CDR3 reads TGTGCTGGGGAACGGGACAGACGGGAAAAACTGTTTTTT. It codes for CAGERDRREKLFF.

V gene TRBV29-1 combines with J gene TRBJ2-3, with D possibly being TRBD1 (6 bases). The CDR3 contains 14 residues. Looked up from germline, CDR1 is SQVTM and CDR2 is ANQGSEA. V shed 5 bases and J shed 5 bases, with 17 bases lying between them. The CDR3 loop reads CSVQQGERGDTQYF. CDR3 coding DNA: TGCAGCGTTCAACAGGGCGAAAGGGGAGATACGCAGTATTTT.

V and J are TRBV5-1 and TRBJ1-1; TRBD1 might be the D (6 bases). Trimming shortened V by 5 bases and J by 2 bases, and 13 bases separated the two germline ends. In germline, CDR1 is SGHRS, CDR2 YFSETQ. The CDR3 contains 14 residues. CDR3 sequence (DNA): TGCGCCAGCAGTTTTCCGGGACAAAACACTGAAGCTTTCTTT. This encodes CASSFPGQNTEAFF.

About this clone itself: Other DNA sequences from this sample encode an identical CDR3 as well. The rearrangement joins TRBV19 to TRBJ2-5, with TRBD1 identical over 10 bases. This CDR3 has 13 residues. The germline CDR1 and CDR2 sequences are LNHDA and SQIVND (reference sequence). Losses at the gene ends were 6 bases for V and 5 bases for J; bases not matched to a gene: 3. CDR3 sequence (DNA): TGTGCCAGTAGCCGGGACAGGGGCGAGACCCAGTACTTC. This translates into CASSRDRGETQYF.

The chain combines TRBV18 with TRBJ1-1, with D unclear. Trimming removed 5 bases at V and 1 base at J, with 8 bases between. There are 13 residues in the CDR3. Germline CDR1 is KGHSH and CDR2 is LQKENI. CDR3 sequence reads: CASSSTQNTEAFF. In DNA, the CDR3 is TGTGCCAGCTCATCTACACAGAACACTGAAGCTTTCTTT.

The table lists this clone with a few counts. The rearrangement uses TRBV19 and TRBJ2-3; TRBD2 agrees at 11 bases. CDR1 and CDR2 from the germline V gene are LNHDA and SQIVND (reference sequence). V dropped 3 bases and J dropped 4; count of bases not matched to a gene: 6. The CDR3 spans 16 residues. The CDR3 loop is CASSMGLAGGPDTQYF. The CDR3, as DNA: TGTGCCAGTAGTATGGGGCTAGCGGGAGGTCCAGATACGCAGTATTTT.

In regard to this clone: One junction end does not reproduce the germline sequence, and a read error may be involved. The genes are TRBV7-2 and TRBJ2-5; D remains ambiguous. The CDR3 spans 11 residues. In germline, CDR1 is SGHTA, CDR2 FQGNSA. The CDR3 DNA follows: TGTGCCAGCAGCTTAGCCGGGTCCCCGGACTTC. This sequence encodes CASSLAGSPDF.

The chain joins TRBV6-1 to TRBJ2-2; tentative D call: TRBD1 (7 bases). This CDR3 is built from 16 residues. V was pared by 1 base and J by 3 bases, with 12 bases between. From germline, CDR1 is MNHNS and CDR2 SASEGT. CDR3 bases: TGTGCCAGCAGTGAAGAGGGCGGGACAGACACCGGGGAGCTGTTTTTT. Its translation is CASSEEGGTDTGELFF.